This T cell receptor (beta chain) emerged from a study of blood T cells in healthy people across ages. Overall study findings and caveats: Diversity was estimated from one million T cells, and these estimates were considered underestimates. PBMCs went unsorted, and a conclusive naive versus antigen-experienced comparison was therefore prevented.

Per individual sample, total RNA of at least 6 micrograms was extracted. A word on this clonotype: Antigen unknown.

Then a second PCR, running roughly 7 to 11 cycles, was carried out with a sample-barcoded 5' primer and a J-beta primer mix. Every sample gave at least 2.5 million paired-end reads containing CDR3. MiXCR was run by TCRdb on the 5' RACE reads, yielding one entry per CDR3 protein. The top ten hold around a third of the sample, which has about 680,000 distinct CDR3 sequences, around half seen once. This clonotype was sampled from an older woman in good health. Sample: blood.

In DNA form, the CDR3 reads TGCGCCAGCAGCTTCTCGACTTCGAATGAGCAGTTCTTC. Its translation is CASSFSTSNEQFF. The chain joins TRBV5-1 to TRBJ2-1; D remains unclear. The length of the CDR3 is 13 residues. From germline, CDR1 is SGHRS and CDR2 YFSETQ. V lost 2 bases, J lost 7 bases, and 10 bases lay in between.